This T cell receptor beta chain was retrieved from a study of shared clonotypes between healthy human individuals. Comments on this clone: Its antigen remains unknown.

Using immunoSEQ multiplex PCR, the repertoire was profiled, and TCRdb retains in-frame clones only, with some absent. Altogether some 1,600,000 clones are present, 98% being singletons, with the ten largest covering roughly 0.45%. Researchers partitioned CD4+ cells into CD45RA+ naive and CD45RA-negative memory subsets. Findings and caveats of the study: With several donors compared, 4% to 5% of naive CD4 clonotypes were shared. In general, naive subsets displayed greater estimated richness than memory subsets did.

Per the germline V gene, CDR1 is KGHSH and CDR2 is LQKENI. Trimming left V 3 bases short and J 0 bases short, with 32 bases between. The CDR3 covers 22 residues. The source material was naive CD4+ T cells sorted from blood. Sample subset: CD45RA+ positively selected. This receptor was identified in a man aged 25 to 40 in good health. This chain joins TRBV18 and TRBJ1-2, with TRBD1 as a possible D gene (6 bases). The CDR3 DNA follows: TGTGCCAGCTCACCGTTCTCGGTGGGGCCTAGACAGGCGGAAGGCTCTAACTATGGCTACACCTTC. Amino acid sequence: CASSPFSVGPRQAEGSNYGYTF.